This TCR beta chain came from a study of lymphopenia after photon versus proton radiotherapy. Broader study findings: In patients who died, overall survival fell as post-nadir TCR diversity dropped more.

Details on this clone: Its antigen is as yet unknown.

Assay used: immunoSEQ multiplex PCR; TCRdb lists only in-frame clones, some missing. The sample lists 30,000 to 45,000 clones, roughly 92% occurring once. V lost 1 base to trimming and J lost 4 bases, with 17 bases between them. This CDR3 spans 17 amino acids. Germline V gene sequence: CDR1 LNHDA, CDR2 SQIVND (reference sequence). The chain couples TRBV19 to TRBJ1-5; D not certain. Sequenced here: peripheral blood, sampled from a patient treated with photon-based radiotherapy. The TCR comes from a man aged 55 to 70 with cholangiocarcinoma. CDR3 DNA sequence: TGTGCCAGTAGTATAGGGCCCCGACACGAATATAATCAGCCCCAGCATTTT. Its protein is CASSIGPRHEYNQPQHF.